These 24 T cell receptor beta chains came from one sample sequenced in a study of cytomegalovirus exposure and HLA in healthy donors. 60 Vbeta and 13 Jbeta primers were used in PCR. Assay used: immunoSEQ multiplex PCR; TCRdb lists only in-frame clones, some missing. The data contain some 200,000 clones, approximately 79% of them singletons. Material: PBMCs. The receptors were gathered from a girl under 18 in good health and CMV-seropositive.

The chain links TRBV7-6 to TRBJ2-5; TRBD1 matches 10 bases. The ends lost 3 bases at V and 3 bases at J; junction bases unmatched: 4. Germline assignment: CDR1 SGHVS and CDR2 FNYEAQ. The CDR3 extends over 15 amino acids. The CDR3 bases are TGTGCCAGCAGCTTGGGGACAGGGGAAAAAGAGACCCAGTACTTC. Encoded protein: CASSLGTGEKETQYF.

This chain connects TRBV5-1 to TRBJ2-3; 9 bases align to TRBD2. The ends lost 4 bases at V and 4 bases at J; junction bases unmatched: 7. CDR1 SGHRS and CDR2 YFSETQ come from the germline V gene. CDR3 length equals 15 residues. The CDR3 sequence: CASSIERGVADTQYF. In DNA form, the CDR3 reads TGCGCCAGCAGCATCGAGCGGGGGGTGGCAGATACGCAGTATTTT.

This chain joins TRBV7-7 and TRBJ2-1, with TRBD2 matching over 12 bases. This CDR3 is built from 15 residues. V shed 5 bases, J shed 4 bases, and the junction held 3 bases outside the gene matches. The V gene's germline CDR1 is SSHAT and CDR2 FNYEAQ (reference sequence). The CDR3 spells CASSQGLAGYNEQFF. DNA of the CDR3: TGTGCCAGCAGCCAGGGACTAGCGGGTTACAATGAGCAGTTCTTC.

The CDR3 region is CASSTSGQINQPQHF. Here the CDR3 DNA reads TGTGCCAGCAGCACCTCGGGACAGATCAATCAGCCCCAGCATTTT. V and J are TRBV21-1 and TRBJ1-5; TRBD1 is the table's D call, not checked against the DNA. TRBV21-1 is tagged as a pseudogene. This CDR3 has 15 residues.

The chain is built from TRBV9 and TRBJ2-5; the match to TRBD1 covers 7 bases. V lost 0 bases to trimming and J lost 7 bases; unmatched junction nucleotides: 6. CDR1 is SGDLS and CDR2 is YYNGEE in the germline V gene. CDR3 length: 14 amino acids. CDR3 bases: TGTGCCAGCAGCGTAGTAGGGGGCGCTGGGACCCAGTACTTC. It yields the protein CASSVVGGAGTQYF. Looking up the rest from reference TRBV9 and TRBJ2-5 gives the full variable domain: DSGVTQTPKHLITATGQRVTLRCSPRSGDLSVYWYQQSLDQGLQFLIQYYNGEERAKGNILERFSAQQFPDLHSELNLSSLELGDSALYFCASSVVGGAGTQYFGPGTRLLVL.

The rearrangement links TRBV2 to TRBJ1-1, with TRBD1 identical over 7 bases. Germline CDR1 reads SNHLY; CDR2 reads FYNNEI. Unmatched junction bases numbered 5, after V lost 6 bases and J lost 1 base. This CDR3 has 14 residues. DNA of the CDR3: TGTGCCAGCAGATCGACAGGGAAGAACACTGAAGCTTTCTTT. Encoded protein: CASRSTGKNTEAFF.

J is TRBJ2-1 and V is TRBV10-3; D ambiguous. The germline gives CDR1 ENHRY, CDR2 SYGVKD. This CDR3 has 15 residues. V lost 3 bases, J lost 8 bases, and 17 bases lay in between. CDR3 residues: CAISDRLGGNDEQFF. The CDR3 coding sequence is TGTGCCATCAGTGATCGGCTAGGTGGCAATGATGAGCAGTTCTTC.

The chain carries TRBV18 and TRBJ2-3; 8 bases match TRBD1. V dropped 3 bases and J dropped 6; count of bases not matched to a gene: 14. The CDR3 extends over 17 amino acids. The germline CDR1 and CDR2 sequences are KGHSH and LQKENI. The chain's CDR3 is CASSPGQGFGKDDTQYF. Here the CDR3 DNA reads TGTGCCAGCTCACCTGGACAGGGTTTTGGGAAGGACGATACGCAGTATTTT. Complete variable domain (other parts from reference TRBV18 and TRBJ2-3): NAGVMQNPRHLVRRRGQEARLRCSPMKGHSHVYWYRQLPEEGLKFMVYLQKENIIDESGMPKERFSAEFPKEGPSILRIQQVVRGDSAAYFCASSPGQGFGKDDTQYFGPGTRLTVL.

Here the CDR3 reads CASSEGGAVTEAFF. DNA of the CDR3: TGTGCCAGCAGCGAAGGGGGCGCGGTCACTGAAGCTTTCTTT. The chain has TRBV9 and TRBJ1-1; 7 nucleotides line up with TRBD1. The CDR3 has 14 residues. The J segment lost 4 bases and the V segment lost 3 bases, leaving 6 bases of the junction unmatched. The V gene's germline CDR1 is SGDLS and CDR2 YYNGEE.

Of note for this clone: Germline is not matched at one junction end, which may reflect a read error. J is TRBJ2-5 and V is TRBV7-9; a possible D gene is TRBD1 (6 bases). The germline V gene encodes CDR1 SEHNR and CDR2 FQNEAQ (reference sequence). The CDR3 spans 16 residues. This chain's CDR3 is CSSSLGQGTALETQYF. CDR3 coding DNA: TGTTCCAGCAGCTTAGGTCAGGGGACCGCTCTCGAGACCCAGTACTTC.

In this sample, this clone turned up once. This chain links TRBV6-5 with TRBJ1-4; D ambiguous. V lost 6 bases and J 8 bases, leaving 13 bases between the germline ends. The CDR3 is 13 residues long. Per germline, CDR1 MNHEY and CDR2 SVGAGI. The CDR3, as DNA: TGTGCCAGCAGACCTCGACACCCCGAAAAACTGTTTTTT. This encodes CASRPRHPEKLFF.

The rearrangement uses TRBV6-5 and TRBJ2-1, with 8 bases that match TRBD2. The CDR3 sequence is 14 residues long. With 4 bases clipped from V and 4 bases from J, the junction kept 3 bases outside the gene matches. Germline V gene data show CDR1 as MNHEY and CDR2 as SVGAGI. The chain's CDR3 is CASSSGGGYNEQFF. The CDR3 nucleotides read TGTGCCAGCAGTTCGGGCGGGGGGTACAATGAGCAGTTCTTC.

The chain carries TRBV27 and TRBJ1-5; 7 bases align to TRBD1. Germline CDR1 MNHEY, CDR2 SMNVEV (reference sequence). The ends lost 6 bases at V and 2 bases at J; junction bases unmatched: 7. The CDR3 loop spans 15 amino acids. The CDR3 here is CASRPLDRGNQPQHF. CDR3 coding DNA: TGTGCCAGCAGGCCACTCGACAGGGGCAATCAGCCCCAGCATTTT.

V gene TRBV13 combines with J gene TRBJ2-7; TRBD1 aligns across 8 bases. From germline, CDR1 is PRHDT and CDR2 FYEKMQ (reference sequence). V gave up 0 bases and J gave up 3 bases; unmatched junction bases: 1. The CDR3 loop spans 14 amino acids. As DNA, the CDR3 is TGTGCCAGCAGCTTAGGACAGGGGGGCTACGAGCAGTACTTC. This translates into CASSLGQGGYEQYF.

The rearrangement uses TRBV2 and TRBJ2-1, with D possibly TRBD2 on 6 matching bases. The CDR3 covers 12 residues. V gave up 7 bases and J gave up 8 bases, with 12 bases separating them. From germline, CDR1 is SNHLY and CDR2 FYNNEI. The DNA of the CDR3 is TGTGCCAGCACACTAGCTCGGGATGAGCAGTTCTTC. Amino acids: CASTLARDEQFF.

The J gene is TRBJ2-2, the V gene TRBV28; D is perhaps TRBD1 (6 bases). The CDR3 is 13 amino acids. Trimming removed 2 bases at V and 8 bases at J, with 9 bases between. In germline, CDR1 is MDHEN, CDR2 SYDVKM. The CDR3 bases are TGTGCCAGCAGTTTAGGGGGCAGGGGGGAGCTGTTTTTT. Protein sequence: CASSLGGRGELFF. Variable domain in full (rest from reference TRBV28 and TRBJ2-2): DVKVTQSSRYLVKRTGEKVFLECVQDMDHENMFWYRQDPGLGLRLIYFSYDVKMKEKGDIPEGYSVSREKKERFSLILESASTNQTSMYLCASSLGGRGELFFGEGSRLTVL.

This chain joins TRBV7-2 and TRBJ1-4; D may be TRBD1 (5 bases). This CDR3 has 15 amino acids. V shed 2 bases and J shed 5 bases, with 12 bases lying between them. The germline CDR1 and CDR2 sequences are SGHTA and FQGNSA. CDR3 loop: CASSLWGVSNEKLFF. CDR3 in DNA: TGTGCCAGCAGCTTATGGGGGGTTTCGAATGAAAAACTGTTTTTT.

The rearrangement links TRBV2 to TRBJ1-2; 7 nucleotides align to TRBD1. This CDR3 is built from 14 residues. CDR1 and CDR2 (germline): SNHLY, FYNNEI. V lost 3 bases and J lost 4; bases outside the gene matches: 5. CDR3 amino acids: CASSEKTGRYGYTF. Here the CDR3 DNA reads TGTGCCAGCAGTGAGAAGACAGGGCGCTATGGCTACACCTTC. Based on the CDR3 plus reference TRBV2 and TRBJ1-2, the full variable domain is EPEVTQTPSHQVTQMGQEVILRCVPISNHLYFYWYRQILGQKVEFLVSFYNNEISEKSEIFDDQFSVERPDGSNFTLKIRSTKLEDSAMYFCASSEKTGRYGYTFGSGTRLTVV.

The V and J genes are TRBV5-1 and TRBJ1-2; 7 bases align to TRBD1. This CDR3 region has 14 residues. Germline lookup yields CDR1 SGHRS and CDR2 YFSETQ. V dropped 6 bases and J dropped 8; count of bases not matched to a gene: 13. The CDR3 DNA sequence: TGCGCCAGCAACTCGGACAGGCGCCAGGACGGCTACACCTTC. It yields the protein CASNSDRRQDGYTF.

The CDR3 reads CASSSSGAGATEAFF. In DNA form, the CDR3 reads TGCGCCAGCAGCTCCTCCGGCGCAGGGGCCACTGAAGCTTTCTTT. This chain joins TRBV4-3 and TRBJ1-1; maybe TRBD1 (6 bases). Germline V CDR1 and CDR2: LGHNA, YSLEER. This CDR3 spans 15 amino acids. Trimming took 5 bases from V and 4 from J, leaving 17 bases between them.

The J gene is TRBJ1-5, the V gene TRBV29-1; D gene uncertain. V lost 4 bases and J 8 bases, leaving 12 bases between the germline ends. Germline V CDR1 and CDR2: SQVTM, ANQGSEA. The CDR3 has 12 residues. The CDR3 spells CSVGAVGKPQHF. The CDR3 bases are TGCAGCGTTGGGGCAGTAGGAAAGCCCCAGCATTTT.

The chain joins TRBV11-2 to TRBJ2-2; 11 bases map to TRBD1. The CDR3 extends over 17 amino acids. From germline, CDR1 is SGHAT and CDR2 FQNNGV. With 6 bases clipped from V and 9 bases from J, the junction kept 15 bases outside the gene matches. The DNA for the CDR3 is TGTGCCAGCAGTCGTACCCCCGGGACAGGGGGTGATTGGGAGCTGTTTTTT. It translates to CASSRTPGTGGDWELFF.

The J gene is TRBJ2-3, the V gene TRBV6-4; 10 bases map to TRBD2. The CDR3 spans 16 residues. The junction had 6 bases not matched to a gene; V was cut back by 2 bases and J by 4 bases. Germline CDR1 MRHNA, CDR2 SNTAGT. This chain's CDR3 is CASSDSGSGGADTQYF. CDR3 coding DNA: TGTGCCAGCAGTGACAGCGGCAGCGGGGGGGCAGATACGCAGTATTTT.

This clone was seen a handful of times. The chain has TRBV7-2 and TRBJ1-6, with 9 bases aligning to TRBD1. This CDR3 has 14 residues. Germline lookup yields CDR1 SGHTA and CDR2 FQGNSA. J was trimmed by 8 bases and V by 4 bases; bases with no gene match: 3. CDR3 residues: CASSYRGRDSPLHF. The DNA of the CDR3 is TGTGCCAGCAGCTACAGGGGGCGCGATTCACCCCTCCACTTT.